Listed below are T cell receptor beta chains from one sample, sequenced in a study of blood T cell repertoires in COVID-19. Here immunoSEQ multiplex PCR was the method, and the copy in TCRdb shows in-frame clones only, minus some. The table records some 330,000 clones, approximately 89% of them present only once. Sequenced sample: PBMCs or T cells enriched from blood (not recorded which). The receptors shown here come from a man aged 35 to 55 in a cohort exposed to, infected with or recovered from COVID-19 (not recorded which). Both conserved end residues are part of each CDR3. The D gene is left open where the match is weak. Clone size appears in some rows only: once, few, many, or a class for an expanded clone.

V: TRBV20-1; D: .; size: .; J: TRBJ1-2; CDR3: CSARGAWGYTF; DNA: TGCAGTGCTAGGGGAGCATGGGGCTACACCTTC
V: TRBV25-1; D: .; size: .; J: TRBJ1-2; CDR3: CASSEDRNYGYTF; DNA: TGTGCCAGCAGTGAAGACAGAAACTATGGCTACACCTTC
V: TRBV21-1; D: .; size: .; J: TRBJ1-2; CDR3: CASSKAEGANYGYTF; DNA: TGTGCCAGCAGCAAAGCGGAAGGAGCTAACTATGGCTACACCTTC
V: TRBV9; D: .; size: .; J: TRBJ1-1; CDR3: CASSSQGDANTEAFF; DNA: TGTGCCAGCAGCAGCCAAGGGGATGCGAACACTGAAGCTTTCTTT
V: TRBV4-2; D: .; size: few; J: TRBJ2-4; CDR3: CASSQEERALAKNIQYF; DNA: TGTGCCAGCAGCCAAGAGGAGCGGGCGTTAGCCAAAAACATTCAGTACTTC
V: TRBV5-4; D: .; size: .; J: TRBJ2-5; CDR3: CASSLGNRQETQYF; DNA: TGTGCCAGCAGCTTGGGGAACAGACAAGAGACCCAGTACTTC
V: TRBV5-3; D: TRBD2; size: .; J: TRBJ2-3; CDR3: CARSSGLAGFYTDTQYF; DNA: TGTGCCAGAAGTTCGGGACTAGCGGGTTTCTACACAGATACGCAGTATTTT
V: TRBV30; D: TRBD1; size: .; J: TRBJ1-6; CDR3: CAWTTRGPNSPLHF; DNA: TGTGCCTGGACTACCAGGGGGCCGAATTCACCCCTCCACTTT
V: TRBV5-4; D: TRBD2; size: .; J: TRBJ2-5; CDR3: CASTVGLAGGGETQYF; DNA: TGTGCCAGCACCGTAGGACTAGCGGGAGGTGGGGAGACCCAGTACTTC
V: TRBV4-2; D: TRBD2; size: few; J: TRBJ2-5; CDR3: CASSQEGGRAETQYF; DNA: TGTGCCAGCAGCCAAGAAGGCGGGAGGGCCGAGACCCAGTACTTC
V: TRBV5-1; D: .; size: .; J: TRBJ1-3; CDR3: CASSSETGAGNTIYF; DNA: TGCGCCAGCAGCTCAGAAACCGGGGCTGGAAACACCATATATTTT
V: TRBV6-4; D: .; size: .; J: TRBJ1-2; CDR3: CASSPGVNYGYTF; DNA: TGTGCCAGCAGCCCCGGGGTCAACTATGGCTACACCTTC
V: TRBV19; D: TRBD2; size: .; J: TRBJ2-7; CDR3: CASSAGASGSTEQYF; DNA: TGTGCCAGTAGCGCGGGGGCTAGCGGGAGTACCGAGCAGTACTTC
V: TRBV24-1; D: .; size: .; J: TRBJ2-5; CDR3: CATRDFQETQYF; DNA: TGTGCCACCAGGGACTTCCAAGAGACCCAGTACTTC
V: TRBV27; D: TRBD2; size: .; J: TRBJ2-1; CDR3: CASRSGTANEQFF; DNA: TGTGCCAGCAGAAGCGGGACGGCCAATGAGCAGTTCTTC
V: TRBV7-2; D: .; size: few; J: TRBJ1-4; CDR3: CASTLRADNEKLFF; DNA: TGTGCCAGCACCTTGAGGGCCGATAATGAAAAACTGTTTTTT
V: TRBV18; D: .; size: .; J: TRBJ2-4; CDR3: CASSPPATKNIQYF; DNA: TGTGCCAGCTCACCACCGGCCACCAAAAACATTCAGTACTTC
V: TRBV14; D: TRBD1; size: .; J: TRBJ1-4; CDR3: CASSQDGTGTLNEKLFF; DNA: TGTGCCAGCAGCCAAGATGGGACAGGGACACTGAATGAAAAACTGTTTTTT
V: TRBV7-2; D: TRBD1; size: .; J: TRBJ2-7; CDR3: CASSLVTGGGEQYF; DNA: TGTGCCAGCAGCTTAGTTACAGGGGGCGGGGAGCAGTACTTC
V: TRBV4-1; D: TRBD2; size: .; J: TRBJ2-7; CDR3: CASSQDTGTSGRSSSYEQYF; DNA: TGCGCCAGCAGCCAAGATACGGGGACTAGCGGGAGGTCGAGCTCCTACGAGCAGTACTTC
V: TRBV24-1; D: .; size: .; J: TRBJ2-3; CDR3: CATSDWAGHTDTQYF; DNA: TGTGCCACCAGTGATTGGGCGGGCCATACAGATACGCAGTATTTT
V: TRBV3-1/TRBV3-2; D: TRBD1; size: .; J: TRBJ2-5; CDR3: CASRRTGEETQYF; DNA: TGTGCCAGTCGGCGGACAGGGGAAGAGACCCAGTACTTC
V: TRBV5-4; D: .; size: .; J: TRBJ2-1; CDR3: CASSFRIRTVSYNEQFF; DNA: TGTGCCAGCAGCTTTAGGATAAGGACAGTCTCCTACAATGAGCAGTTCTTC
V: TRBV6-5; D: .; size: .; J: TRBJ1-1; CDR3: CASSYPGLTEAFF; DNA: TGTGCCAGCAGTTACCCAGGGCTGACTGAAGCTTTCTTT
V: TRBV7-3; D: .; size: .; J: TRBJ2-1; CDR3: CASSHGGRGKLYNEQFF; DNA: TGTGCCAGCAGCCACGGCGGACGAGGGAAACTGTACAATGAGCAGTTCTTC
V: TRBV6-5; D: TRBD1; size: .; J: TRBJ1-5; CDR3: CASSRDSPNQPQHF; DNA: TGTGCCAGCAGTCGGGACAGCCCTAATCAGCCCCAGCATTTT
V: TRBV5-1; D: TRBD1; size: .; J: TRBJ1-5; CDR3: CASSATGGWPNQPQHF; DNA: TGCGCCAGCAGCGCGACAGGGGGCTGGCCAAATCAGCCCCAGCATTTT
V: TRBV5-1; D: .; size: once; J: TRBJ2-5; CDR3: CASSYRVNIGETQYF; DNA: TGCGCCAGCAGCTACCGGGTCAATATTGGGGAGACCCAGTACTTC
V: TRBV5-1; D: TRBD1; size: .; J: TRBJ1-2; CDR3: CASSTLQGSYGYTF; DNA: TGCGCCAGCAGCACTCTACAGGGGTCTTATGGCTACACCTTC